The subject of this entry is one T cell receptor beta chain. Its antigen is unknown. Qualities for individual bases were not recorded, and no much larger clone is one base off. These data come from a study of T cell responses to AZD1222 COVID-19 vaccine (dated by TCRdb to 2020 to 2022). For context, the study as a whole: AZD1222 recipients whose second dose came at about 4 weeks and those whose second dose came at about 12 weeks were combined into one group, since spike-specific TCR depth and breadth did not differ between the two schedules. TCR sequencing was performed for more than 230 trial participants, of whom around 210 were given two doses of AZD1222 and some 25 were given two doses of MenACWY control vaccine. Trial participants were enrolled into age subgroups of 18-55, 56-69 and 70-plus years, which contained approximately 150, 28 and 58 TCR-sequenced participants, respectively.

The CDR3 regions of human TCRbeta chains were analyzed by immunosequencing. Per the authors' processing: TCRs in the repertoires were compared against a reference library of SARS-CoV-2-specific TCRs that had been generated with the MIRA antigen-specificity platform. Breadth was defined as the fraction of unique TCRs that were SARS-CoV-2-associated. Depth was defined as the fraction of total T cells that were SARS-CoV-2-associated. Using the MIRA data, each spike-specific TCR was assigned both to the spike region to which the TCR was reactive and to a CD4 or CD8 class. Log10-transformed breadth and depth values were compared by one-way ANOVA with Sidak's multiple comparisons tests. In TCRdb, the immuneACCESS table is reduced to in-frame sequences with V and J assigned. These tables do not hold every clone; where another copy was compared, an unresolved V gene accounts for under half, and the others remain unexplained. V, J and clone size reflect that table, while D and trimming were determined from the DNA. A total of around 120,000 clones appear in this sample, 92% of them only once. The ten top clones hold roughly 13% of the sample.

The junction carries 19 bases between V and J, which are trimmed by 10 bases and 1 base respectively. From a lookup of the germline V gene, CDR1 and CDR2 are KGHSY and FQNENV. Inclusive of the bounding cysteine and phenylalanine, the CDR3 is 15 residues long. This entry keeps only the CDR3 DNA: 45 bases, framed from base 1. The sample's time point label, decoded: baseline before first vaccination. Vaccinee samples came from UK trials COV001 and COV002, including a single-blind randomized controlled phase 2/3 trial of AZD1222 (ChAdOx1 nCoV-19) in healthy adults. For TCRbeta chain sequencing, PBMC samples from trial participants were taken at day 0 and at day 28 after the second dose. What the research found in general, with its limitations: Nearly half of unique spike-specific TCRs reportedly recognized epitopes outside regions mutated in the B.1.351 and B.1.1.7 variants. Conclusions about previously exposed vaccinees are limited, since just six AZD1222 recipients were seropositive for SARS-CoV-2 at baseline. Because no day 14 peak-response samples were available, the repertoires could be characterized only after the peak T cell response. Participants were mostly white British, with more females than males. The authors suggested clonal diversity may have been underestimated. A significant rise in spike-specific TCR breadth and depth was observed after two AZD1222 doses relative to day 0 and relative to MenACWY recipients. In the small 56-69-year group, the increase in depth fell short of significance, most likely because of low power. The whole spike protein was spanned by vaccine-associated CD4 TCRs, and dominant responses were seen in regions 160-218 and 743-854.

This clonotype was sampled from an adult in good health. Sequences were derived from peripheral blood, sampled on day 0 of AZD1222 vaccination. The chain is made from TRBV16 and TRBJ1-1, with no confidently assigned D gene. The nucleotide sequence is TGTGCCACCCACTTGAGGGCCGGGAAGAACACTGAAGCTTTCTTT. Protein translation: CATHLRAGKNTEAFF.